The 25 T cell receptor beta chains reported below all come from one sample, sequenced in a study of T cell changes during pregnancy in multiple sclerosis. Clones were sequenced by immunoSEQ multiplex PCR, and TCRdb holds only the in-frame ones, with some missing. The repertoire holds 60,000 or so clones, with 90% as singletons. The material sequenced was peripheral blood, taken in the second trimester of pregnancy. The receptor set was obtained from a female donor in good health, enrolled as a control in a pregnancy study.

The rearrangement joins TRBV11-2 to TRBJ2-7; D perhaps matches TRBD1 (6 bases). The CDR3 sequence is 13 residues long. Trimming took off 5 bases at V and 2 bases at J, with 10 bases between the two ends. The germline V gene encodes CDR1 SGHAT and CDR2 FQNNGV. The CDR3, as DNA: TGTGCCAGCAGCCTCACAGGGACCTACGAGCAGTACTTC. It codes for CASSLTGTYEQYF.

A word on this clone: This specimen includes other DNA sequences encoding the same CDR3. Here the CDR3 DNA reads TGCGCCAGCAGCCAGGAACGGGACTTCGGCAATCAGCCCCAGCATTTT. Translated: CASSQERDFGNQPQHF. The chain uses TRBV4-1 and TRBJ1-5; tentative D call: TRBD1 (5 bases). Per germline, CDR1 MGHRA and CDR2 YSYEKL. The V gene lost 3 bases and the J gene lost 2 bases, with 14 bases spanning the gap. The CDR3 has 16 residues.

The chain has TRBV6-1 and TRBJ1-3; 8 nucleotides agree with TRBD1. Germline CDR1 MNHNS, CDR2 SASEGT. The length of the CDR3 is 15 residues. Losses at the gene ends were 7 bases for V and 1 base for J; bases not matched to a gene: 6. CDR3 region: CASKGQGTSGNTIYF. CDR3 nucleotides: TGTGCCAGCAAAGGACAGGGTACGTCTGGAAACACCATATATTTT.

The chain recombines TRBV10-2 with TRBJ2-1; D is unclear. Germline CDR1 and CDR2: WSHSY and SAAADI. This CDR3 is built from 12 residues. V was shortened by 4 bases and J by 5 bases, with 6 bases between the two germline ends. The CDR3 is CASSAYNNEQFF. The CDR3 bases are TGCGCCAGCAGTGCCTATAACAATGAGCAGTTCTTC.

The chain recombines TRBV6-5 with TRBJ2-3; no reliable D call. Per the germline V gene, CDR1 is MNHEY and CDR2 is SVGAGI. This CDR3 is 15 amino acids long. V was pared by 0 bases and J by 0 bases, with 7 bases between. The CDR3 here is CASSYSAASTDTQYF. The CDR3 nucleotides read TGTGCCAGCAGTTACTCGGCGGCGAGCACAGATACGCAGTATTTT.

The chain's CDR3 is CASSSRTSSYNEQFF. Here the CDR3 DNA reads TGTGCCAGCAGCTCCCGGACTAGCTCCTACAATGAGCAGTTCTTC. The chain couples TRBV7-2 to TRBJ2-1; 7 bases line up with TRBD2. The ends lost 4 bases at V and 0 bases at J; junction bases unmatched: 3. The V gene's germline CDR1 is SGHTA and CDR2 FQGNSA. There are 15 residues in the CDR3.

The chain couples TRBV10-3 to TRBJ2-7; TRBD1 might be the D (5 bases). The CDR3 sequence is 14 residues long. The germline V gene has CDR1 ENHRY and CDR2 SYGVKD. Deletions cut 3 bases from V and 2 bases from J, with 11 bases between. The CDR3 bases are TGTGCCATCAGTGATTCCAACAGGCCCTACGAGCAGTACTTC. This translates into CAISDSNRPYEQYF.

V is TRBV6-5 and J is TRBJ2-2; 7 bases map to TRBD1. In germline, CDR1 is MNHEY, CDR2 SVGAGI. There are 15 residues in the CDR3. The ends lost 6 bases at V and 5 bases at J; junction bases unmatched: 9. CDR3 nucleotides: TGTGCCAGCAGCCCCGGGCCCAGGGGGACCGGGGAGCTGTTTTTT. It codes for CASSPGPRGTGELFF.

This clone is a singleton in its sample. The rearrangement links TRBV27 to TRBJ2-3; 8 positions agree with TRBD1. Germline V gene sequence: CDR1 MNHEY, CDR2 SMNVEV (reference sequence). The CDR3 runs 13 residues. V lost 8 bases to trimming and J lost 4 bases; unmatched junction nucleotides: 5. CDR3 sequence (DNA): TGTGCCAGCCGGACACAGGGGGCAGATACGCAGTATTTT. It translates to CASRTQGADTQYF.

The V and J genes are TRBV10-2 and TRBJ2-1, with D hard to call. Germline loops: CDR1 WSHSY, CDR2 SAAADI. This CDR3 is 14 amino acids long. The germline V and J ends were trimmed by 2 bases and 6 bases, with 11 bases remaining between them. The CDR3 DNA follows: TGCGCCAGCAGTGAGCGTGTCCCCTCCAATGAGCAGTTCTTC. As protein: CASSERVPSNEQFF.

This rearrangement joins TRBV7-9 to TRBJ1-1; D not certain. The V end lost 1 base, the J end lost 1 base, and 19 bases lay between the germline ends. This CDR3 comprises 18 residues. The germline V gene encodes CDR1 SEHNR and CDR2 FQNEAQ (reference sequence). The CDR3 spells CASSLVFPGRHSNTEAFF. The CDR3 DNA reads as TGTGCCAGCAGCTTAGTCTTCCCTGGTCGACACTCGAACACTGAAGCTTTCTTT. The variable domain in full, with the rest retrieved from reference TRBV7-9 and TRBJ1-1, is DTGVSQNPRHKITKRGQNVTFRCDPISEHNRLYWYRQTLGQGPEFLTYFQNEAQLEKSRLLSDRFSAERPKGSFSTLEIQRTEQGDSAMYLCASSLVFPGRHSNTEAFFGQGTRLTVV.

Only one count was recorded for this clone. This chain uses TRBV2 with TRBJ2-7; 8 bases are shared with TRBD1. The junction had 6 bases not matched to a gene; V was cut back by 5 bases and J by 0 bases. This CDR3 has 15 residues. Germline V gives CDR1 SNHLY, CDR2 FYNNEI. The CDR3 DNA sequence: TGTGCCAGCAGTCCAGACAGGGGATACTCCTACGAGCAGTACTTC. It encodes CASSPDRGYSYEQYF. The whole variable domain, remainder taken from reference TRBV2 and TRBJ2-7, is EPEVTQTPSHQVTQMGQEVILRCVPISNHLYFYWYRQILGQKVEFLVSFYNNEISEKSEIFDDQFSVERPDGSNFTLKIRSTKLEDSAMYFCASSPDRGYSYEQYFGPGTRLTVT.

CDR3 in amino acids: CASRSQTGNYGYTF. CDR3 nucleotides: TGTGCCAGCCGATCTCAGACAGGGAACTATGGCTACACCTTC. The chain links TRBV27 to TRBJ1-2; 7 nucleotides match TRBD1. The junction had 8 bases not matched to a gene; V was cut back by 8 bases and J by 2 bases. The CDR3 length is 14 residues. CDR1 and CDR2 from the germline V gene are MNHEY and SMNVEV (reference sequence).

The chain combines TRBV29-1 with TRBJ2-7; 8 nucleotides align to TRBD1. The germline V gene has CDR1 SQVTM and CDR2 ANQGSEA. The CDR3 runs to 14 residues. Trimming took 4 bases from V and 0 from J; bases not matched to a gene: 5. The CDR3 is CSVAGQGSSYEQYF. Here the CDR3 DNA reads TGCAGCGTTGCTGGACAGGGAAGCTCCTACGAGCAGTACTTC.

The rearrangement links TRBV7-6 to TRBJ2-1, with 7 bases aligning to TRBD2. The CDR3 loop spans 15 amino acids. J lost 7 bases, V lost 0 bases, and 6 bases had no gene match. The germline V gene encodes CDR1 SGHVS and CDR2 FNYEAQ. Here the CDR3 DNA reads TGTGCCAGCAGCTTAGCAAGCGGGGTCCGGAATGAGCAGTTCTTC. It is translated as CASSLASGVRNEQFF.

This chain joins TRBV10-3 and TRBJ2-2, with 10 bases lining up with TRBD1. CDR1 is ENHRY, CDR2 SYGVKD, per germline. This CDR3 is 18 amino acids long. Trimming removed 2 bases from V and 1 base from J; junction bases left unmatched: 7. Here the CDR3 DNA reads TGTGCCATCAGTGAGGTGGGACAGGGGTTCCTGAACACCGGGGAGCTGTTTTTT. Translation: CAISEVGQGFLNTGELFF.

This sequence joins TRBV30 and TRBJ1-5; D is perhaps TRBD1 (5 bases). Trimming took off 0 bases at V and 4 bases at J, with 13 bases between the two ends. Looked up from germline, CDR1 is GTSNPN and CDR2 is SVGIG (reference sequence). The CDR3 length is 15 residues. CDR3 coding DNA: TGTGCCTGGAGTGTATCCGGGGGGGTGAATCAGCCCCAGCATTTT. Protein sequence: CAWSVSGGVNQPQHF.

The gene calls are TRBV6-1 and TRBJ1-4; 9 bases map to TRBD1. CDR3 length equals 15 residues. V was pared by 4 bases and J by 2 bases, with 2 bases of the junction left unmatched. Germline CDR1 is MNHNS and CDR2 is SASEGT. CDR3 bases: TGTGCCAGCAGTGGAACAGGGGGCACTAATGAAAAACTGTTTTTT. This sequence encodes CASSGTGGTNEKLFF.

The J gene is TRBJ2-6, the V gene TRBV21-1; TRBD1 reflects the table's D call only, with no check against the DNA. TRBV21-1 is listed as a pseudogene. The CDR3 runs to 20 residues. For the CDR3, the DNA is TGTGCCAGCAGCAAGCGAGGGACAGCCCTAAAAATCTCTGGGGCCAACGTCCTGACTTTC. This gives the protein CASSKRGTALKISGANVLTF.

The chain has TRBV7-2 and TRBJ2-2; 7 positions agree with TRBD2. The CDR3 loop spans 16 amino acids. V gave up 5 bases and J gave up 5 bases; unmatched junction bases: 11. Germline V CDR1 and CDR2: SGHTA, FQGNSA. The CDR3, as DNA: TGTGCCAGCAGCCCAAGGCCTAGCGGAACAACCGGGGAGCTGTTTTTT. This encodes CASSPRPSGTTGELFF.

V usage is TRBV6-4 and J usage is TRBJ1-4; D is unresolved. Germline-derived CDR1 and CDR2 are MRHNA and SNTAGT. Trimming shortened V by 2 bases and J by 7 bases, and 14 bases separated the two germline ends. The CDR3 extends over 15 amino acids. CDR3: CASSDSGIIGEKLFF. For the CDR3, the DNA is TGTGCCAGCAGTGACAGCGGCATCATAGGTGAAAAACTGTTTTTT.

The V call is TRBV15, the J call TRBJ1-5, with D hard to call. This CDR3 has 13 residues. Trimming took 0 bases from V and 6 from J, leaving 6 bases between them. Germline V gives CDR1 LNHNV, CDR2 YYDKDF (reference sequence). CDR3 loop: CATSRDPGQPQHF. The CDR3, as DNA: TGTGCCACCAGCAGAGATCCCGGTCAGCCCCAGCATTTT.

The chain couples TRBV9 to TRBJ1-1; D is perhaps TRBD1 (6 bases). Trimming shortened V by 4 bases and J by 6 bases, and 19 bases separated the two germline ends. The CDR3 has 15 amino acids. Per the germline V gene, CDR1 is SGDLS and CDR2 is YYNGEE. The CDR3 spells CASSPDGGPGAEAFF. CDR3 DNA: TGTGCCAGCAGCCCGGACGGGGGGCCGGGCGCTGAAGCTTTCTTT. The full variable domain, with the rest looked up from reference TRBV9 and TRBJ1-1, is DSGVTQTPKHLITATGQRVTLRCSPRSGDLSVYWYQQSLDQGLQFLIQYYNGEERAKGNILERFSAQQFPDLHSELNLSSLELGDSALYFCASSPDGGPGAEAFFGQGTRLTVV.

In this sample, this clone turned up many times. The chain couples TRBV15 to TRBJ2-6, with 7 bases aligning to TRBD1. Trimming cost V 4 bases and J 0 bases; bases outside gene matches: 12. In germline, CDR1 is LNHNV, CDR2 YYDKDF (reference sequence). The CDR3 loop spans 19 amino acids. CDR3 in DNA: TGTGCCACCAGCACTCAGATCGGACAGGAAATCTCTGGGGCCAACGTCCTGACTTTC. Translation: CATSTQIGQEISGANVLTF.

CDR3 nucleotide sequence: TGTGCCAGCAGGTATAAGGGACTCACCTCCTACAATGAGCAGTTCTTC. It translates to CASRYKGLTSYNEQFF. The chain employs TRBV7-3 and TRBJ2-1, with a tentative D call TRBD2 (6 bases). The V gene's germline CDR1 is SGHTA and CDR2 FQGTGA. The CDR3 is made up of 16 amino acids. The V end lost 6 bases, the J end lost 0 bases, and 15 bases lay between the germline ends.